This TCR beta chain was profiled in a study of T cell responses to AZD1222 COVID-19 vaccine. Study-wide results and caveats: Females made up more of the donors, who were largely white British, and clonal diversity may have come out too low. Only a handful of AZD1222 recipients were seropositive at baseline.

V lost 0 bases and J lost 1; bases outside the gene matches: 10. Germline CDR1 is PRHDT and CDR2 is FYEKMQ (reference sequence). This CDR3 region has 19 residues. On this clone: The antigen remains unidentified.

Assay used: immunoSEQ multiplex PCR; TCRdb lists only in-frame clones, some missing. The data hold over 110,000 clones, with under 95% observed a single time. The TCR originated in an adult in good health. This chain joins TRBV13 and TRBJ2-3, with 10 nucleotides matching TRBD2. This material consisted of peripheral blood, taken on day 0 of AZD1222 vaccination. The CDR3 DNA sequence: TGTGCCAGCAGCTTAGGGGGCCAGCGGGGGGGCCCCCGCACAGATACGCAGTATTTT. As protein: CASSLGGQRGGPRTDTQYF.